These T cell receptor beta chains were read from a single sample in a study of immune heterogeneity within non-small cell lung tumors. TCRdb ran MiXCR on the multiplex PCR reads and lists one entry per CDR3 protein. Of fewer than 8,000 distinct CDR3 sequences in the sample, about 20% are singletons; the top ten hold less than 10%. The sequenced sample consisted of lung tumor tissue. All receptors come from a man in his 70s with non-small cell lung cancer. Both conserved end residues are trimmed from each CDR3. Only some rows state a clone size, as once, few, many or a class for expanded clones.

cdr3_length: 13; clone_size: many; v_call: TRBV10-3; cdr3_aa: AISGGWETNNEQF
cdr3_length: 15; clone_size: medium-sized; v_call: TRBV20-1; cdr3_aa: SARKFGRSYSGNTIY
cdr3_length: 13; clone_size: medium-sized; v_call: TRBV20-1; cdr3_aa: SARQLGTATYEQY
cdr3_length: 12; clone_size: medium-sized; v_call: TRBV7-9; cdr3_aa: ASSLVGTNEKLF
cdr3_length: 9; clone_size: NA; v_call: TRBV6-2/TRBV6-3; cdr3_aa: ASSYEETQY
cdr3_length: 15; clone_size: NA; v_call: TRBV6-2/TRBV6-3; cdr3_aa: ASSYTQDRGLTDTQY
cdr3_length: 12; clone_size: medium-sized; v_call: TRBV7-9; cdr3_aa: ASSLDTSTDTQY
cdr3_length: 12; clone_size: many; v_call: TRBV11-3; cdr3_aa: ASSSGSPADTQY
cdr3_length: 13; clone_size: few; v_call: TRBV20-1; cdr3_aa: SARKWGRNQETQY
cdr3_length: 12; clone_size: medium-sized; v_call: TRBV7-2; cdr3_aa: ASSLAPGREKLF
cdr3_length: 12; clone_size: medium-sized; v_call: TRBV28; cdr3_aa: ASSVGTSIHEQY
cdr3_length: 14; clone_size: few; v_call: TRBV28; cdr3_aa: ASSDMGGGNEETQY
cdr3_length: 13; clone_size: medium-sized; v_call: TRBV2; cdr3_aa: ASSAKPVNVAEAF
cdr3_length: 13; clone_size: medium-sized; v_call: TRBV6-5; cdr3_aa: ASSYSNPFTGELF
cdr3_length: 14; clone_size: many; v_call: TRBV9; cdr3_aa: ASSVGGRWSTDTQY
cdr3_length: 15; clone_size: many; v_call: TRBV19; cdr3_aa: ASSAGWNRGLEETQY
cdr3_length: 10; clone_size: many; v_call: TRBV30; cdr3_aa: AWSVSAAGRF
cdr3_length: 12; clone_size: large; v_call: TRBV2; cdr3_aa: ARNTGDSGNTIY
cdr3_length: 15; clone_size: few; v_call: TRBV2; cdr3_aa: ASRDGTSGETYNEQF
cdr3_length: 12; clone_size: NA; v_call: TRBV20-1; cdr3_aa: STIAGGLRNEQF
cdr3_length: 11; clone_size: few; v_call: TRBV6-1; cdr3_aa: ASSRYNTGELF
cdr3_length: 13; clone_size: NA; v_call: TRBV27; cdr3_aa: ASSTHRVVTDTQY
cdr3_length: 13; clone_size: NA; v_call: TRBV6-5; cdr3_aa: ASSYTSGGADTQY
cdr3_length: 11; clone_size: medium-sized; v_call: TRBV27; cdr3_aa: ASSFGSDQPQH
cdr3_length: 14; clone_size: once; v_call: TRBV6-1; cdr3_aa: ASSEMVAGGYNGQF
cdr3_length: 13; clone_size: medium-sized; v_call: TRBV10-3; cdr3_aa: AISERAGQGDEQY
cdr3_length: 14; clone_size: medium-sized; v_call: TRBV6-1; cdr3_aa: ASVLAGGRAPYEQY
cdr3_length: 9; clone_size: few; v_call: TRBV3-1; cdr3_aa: ASSQGEKLF
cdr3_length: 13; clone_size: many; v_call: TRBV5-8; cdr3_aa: ASSTTSGGAWEQF
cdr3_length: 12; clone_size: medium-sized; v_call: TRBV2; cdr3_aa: ASSMGQGQETQY
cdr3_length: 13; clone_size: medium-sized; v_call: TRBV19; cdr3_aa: ASSITGGGSGEQY
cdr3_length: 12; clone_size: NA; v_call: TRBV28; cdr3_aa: ASSLTGFNSPLH
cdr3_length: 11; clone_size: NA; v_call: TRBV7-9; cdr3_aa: ASSLGTGGGYT
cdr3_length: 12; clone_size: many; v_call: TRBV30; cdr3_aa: AWSVRGYNSPLH
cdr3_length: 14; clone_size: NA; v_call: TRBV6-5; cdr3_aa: ASSYSTTGAGNTIY
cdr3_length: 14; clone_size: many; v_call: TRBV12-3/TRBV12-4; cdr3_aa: ASSPGHGGRGEKLF
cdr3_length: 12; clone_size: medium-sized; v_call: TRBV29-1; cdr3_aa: SVEDIGQRPEAF
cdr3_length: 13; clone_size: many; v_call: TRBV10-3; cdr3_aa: AIKGTSGTLNEQF
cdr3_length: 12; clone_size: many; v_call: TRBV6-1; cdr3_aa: ASRNPGLNNEQF
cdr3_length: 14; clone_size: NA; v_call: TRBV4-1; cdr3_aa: ASSQAGTRAYNEQF
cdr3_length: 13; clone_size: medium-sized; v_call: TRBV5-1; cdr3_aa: ASSLWAREDSPLH
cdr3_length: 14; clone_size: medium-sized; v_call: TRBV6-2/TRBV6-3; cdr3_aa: ASSYTADGLNEKLF
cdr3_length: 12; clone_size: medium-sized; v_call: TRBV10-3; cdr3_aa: AIREQGLSYGYT
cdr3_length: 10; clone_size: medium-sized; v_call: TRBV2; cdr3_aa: ASGDLRRPQH
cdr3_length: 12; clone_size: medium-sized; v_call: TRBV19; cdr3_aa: ASSIRGEAGELF
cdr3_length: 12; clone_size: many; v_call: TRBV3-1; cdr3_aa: ASNSVGSTDTQY
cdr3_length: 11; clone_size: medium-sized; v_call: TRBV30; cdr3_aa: AWQTGTGNTIY
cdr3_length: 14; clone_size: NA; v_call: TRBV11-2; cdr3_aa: ASSLQLPDTAETQY
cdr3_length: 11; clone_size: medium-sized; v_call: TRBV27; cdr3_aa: ASSLSPFGEQY
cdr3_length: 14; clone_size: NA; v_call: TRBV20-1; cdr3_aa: SARVTGTSVTGELF
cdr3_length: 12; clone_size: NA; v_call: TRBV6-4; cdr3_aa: ASSYDRGGSGYT
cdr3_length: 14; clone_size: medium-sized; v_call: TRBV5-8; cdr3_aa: ASSLALNSRVSPLH
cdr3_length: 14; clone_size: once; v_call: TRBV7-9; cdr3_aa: ASSSPLLSATDTQY
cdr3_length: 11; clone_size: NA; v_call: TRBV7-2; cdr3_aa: ASSFPENYEQY
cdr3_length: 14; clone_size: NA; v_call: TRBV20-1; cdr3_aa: SARSRRGAQVTEAF
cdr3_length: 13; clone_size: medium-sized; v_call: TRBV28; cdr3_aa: ASSFFLGGAVGYT
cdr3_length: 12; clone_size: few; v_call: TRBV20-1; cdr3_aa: SADGMGTGETQY
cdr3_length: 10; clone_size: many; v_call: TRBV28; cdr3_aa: ASSYGAQPQH
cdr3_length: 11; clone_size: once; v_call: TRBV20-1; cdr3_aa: SASKDSAYEQY
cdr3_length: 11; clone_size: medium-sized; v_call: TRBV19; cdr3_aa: ASSIAHNQPQH